The clone carrying this T cell receptor (beta chain) was seen ten or more times. TCRdb fed the 5' RACE reads into MiXCR, producing one record per CDR3 protein. The sample contains 62,000 or so distinct CDR3 sequences, just under 30% of which appear only once. Germline trimming cut 3 bases from V and 4 bases from J; bases unmatched to any gene: 9. Germline values: CDR1 SQVTM, CDR2 ANQGSEA. The CDR3 runs 15 residues. V and J are TRBV29-1 and TRBJ2-1; 7 nucleotides match TRBD2. This clonotype was obtained from a female donor with breast cancer. The sequencing input was tumor-infiltrating naive CD4+ T cells sorted from the breast tumor. Subset reported: naive CD4+ T cells, CD4+CD45RA+CD25-. The DNA for the CDR3 is TGCAGCGTTGACCCCCTAGCGGCCTCTTACAATGAGCAGTTCTTC. As protein: CSVDPLAASYNEQFF.